These T cell receptor beta chains were read from a single sample in a study of Ad26.COV2.S vaccination and SARS-CoV-2 variants. Profiled with immunoSEQ multiplex PCR; TCRdb holds only in-frame clones, not every one. The sample has roughly 460,000 clones, roughly nine tenths seen once; the top ten hold about 1.5%. The material was peripheral blood, obtained in a trial of Ad26.COV2.S vaccine versus placebo. Every receptor here comes from a person between 18 and 65 years old who received the Ad26.COV2.S COVID-19 vaccine or a placebo. Both conserved end residues are part of each CDR3. A D gene is named only where the DNA matches it firmly. The size field is filled for only some rows; it gives once, few, many or a size class.

TRBJ1-1	TRBV12-3/TRBV12-4	.	.	TGTGCCAGCAGTTTAGGGGCAGGGATGAAAGCTTTCTTT	CASSLGAGMKAFF
TRBJ2-2	TRBV6-6	.	.	TGTGCCAGCAGTTACTCACGGGGCACCGGGGAGCTGTTTTTT	CASSYSRGTGELFF
TRBJ2-7	TRBV6-6	.	.	TGTGCCAGCAGTCCTGGGACTGCCTACGAGCAGTACTTC	CASSPGTAYEQYF
TRBJ1-4	TRBV28	.	.	TGTGCCAGCAGTTTATTGGGGAATGAAAAACTGTTTTTT	CASSLLGNEKLFF
TRBJ2-5	TRBV7-6	TRBD2	.	TGTGCCAGCAGCCTAGGGCCAGCGGGGAGTCTTGCGGAGACCCAGTACTTC	CASSLGPAGSLAETQYF
TRBJ2-7	TRBV21-1	.	.	TGTGCCAGCAGCACAACCGGGACTAGCTACGAGCAGTACTTC	CASSTTGTSYEQYF
TRBJ1-2	TRBV28	.	once	TGTGCCAGCAGGTCACCGGGGTCCTCCCCTGGCTACACCTTC	CASRSPGSSPGYTF
TRBJ1-1	TRBV6-1	.	.	TGTGCCAGCAGTGATCTAGTCGGACTCTTACCGAGCACTGAAGCTTTCTTT	CASSDLVGLLPSTEAFF
TRBJ2-7	TRBV19	.	.	TGTGCCAGTAGTACGGCTTGGGGATCGGTCTACGAGCAGTACTTC	CASSTAWGSVYEQYF
TRBJ2-5	TRBV28	.	.	TGTGCCAGCAGTTTACAAAGGGGGAAGAGGGGAGAGACCCAGTACTTC	CASSLQRGKRGETQYF
TRBJ2-3	TRBV7-9	.	.	TGTGCCAGCAGCTTACCCGCCTTAGATACGCAGTATTTT	CASSLPALDTQYF
TRBJ1-6	TRBV3-1/TRBV3-2	.	few	TGTGCCAGCAGCCCTCCGCTACGGTCACCCCTCCACTTT	CASSPPLRSPLHF
TRBJ1-5	TRBV6-1	.	.	TGTGCCAGCAGTGAAGTGTGGGCTTCGGGCAATCAGCCCCAGCATTTT	CASSEVWASGNQPQHF
TRBJ1-2	TRBV5-4	.	.	TGTGCCAGCAGCATGGACGGATATGGCTACACCTTC	CASSMDGYGYTF
TRBJ2-7	TRBV7-2	TRBD1	.	TGTGCCAGCAGCTTATTGACAGGGTGGAACGAGCAGTACTTC	CASSLLTGWNEQYF
TRBJ1-1	TRBV7-2	TRBD1	.	TGTGCCAGCAGCGTCGGACAGGGGCGAGCTTTCTTT	CASSVGQGRAFF
TRBJ1-2	TRBV27	.	few	TGTGCCAGCAGTAGCCTCGGACGGCTTAACTATGGCTACACCTTC	CASSSLGRLNYGYTF
TRBJ1-2	TRBV9	.	.	TGTGCCAGCAGCGCAAATCTTGGGTCAAACTATGGCTACACCTTC	CASSANLGSNYGYTF
TRBJ1-1	TRBV18	.	few	TGTGCCAGCTCACCCAACAAGGGGCTAGGCACTGAAGCTTTCTTT	CASSPNKGLGTEAFF
TRBJ2-3	TRBV28	.	.	TGTGCCAGCAACTTCCGCCGGGACTTAACGTATTTT	CASNFRRDLTYF
TRBJ1-2	TRBV14	TRBD1	once	TGTGCCAGCAGCCATGGGACAGCCTATGGCTACACCTTC	CASSHGTAYGYTF
TRBJ2-3	TRBV28	TRBD1	.	TGTGCCACCGTCCGGGGGACAGGGTATGCAGATACGCAGTATTTT	CATVRGTGYADTQYF
TRBJ2-7	TRBV28	.	.	TGTGCCAGCAGAAGAATCATTGGGGGTATTACCTACGAGCAGTACTTC	CASRRIIGGITYEQYF
TRBJ1-5	TRBV19	.	.	TGTGCCAGTAGAGACACAGGGATTCAGCCCCAGCATTTT	CASRDTGIQPQHF
TRBJ1-6	TRBV6-5	.	.	TGTGCCAGCAGTTACTCTTTGGGGGGAAATTCACCCCTCCACTTT	CASSYSLGGNSPLHF
TRBJ1-1	TRBV15	.	.	TGTGCCACCAGCAGGTGGAAGGGTTTGGACACTGAAGCTTTCTTT	CATSRWKGLDTEAFF
TRBJ1-1	TRBV2	.	.	TGTGCCAGCAGGGGGGGGCCGGGGAACACTGAAGCTTTCTTT	CASRGGPGNTEAFF
TRBJ2-5	TRBV14	.	once	TGTGCCAGCAGCCCTAGAGTTAGCGGACAAGAGACCCAGTACTTC	CASSPRVSGQETQYF
TRBJ1-1	TRBV5-4	TRBD1	.	TGTGCCAGCAGCATGGTAGGACAGGGGGAGACTGAAGCTTTCTTT	CASSMVGQGETEAFF
TRBJ2-7	TRBV5-1	TRBD1	once	TGCGCCAGCAGCTTTACCGGGACAGGGTCCTACGAGCAGTACTTC	CASSFTGTGSYEQYF
TRBJ1-6	TRBV19	.	few	TGTGCCAGTAGTATTAATACGGGCAGGAGCTCCTATAATTCACCCCTCCACTTT	CASSINTGRSSYNSPLHF
TRBJ2-5	TRBV11-2	.	.	TGTGCCAGCAGCTCCCCGGGCGGACGGGAGACCCAGTACTTC	CASSSPGGRETQYF
TRBJ1-5	TRBV6-5	.	once	TGTGCCAGCAGTTACAACAGAAATCAGCCCCAGCATTTT	CASSYNRNQPQHF
TRBJ2-1	TRBV5-4	TRBD2	.	TGTGCCAGCAGCTTTTATAGCGGGGGGGGATACTACAATGAGCAGTTCTTC	CASSFYSGGGYYNEQFF
TRBJ1-6	TRBV28	.	.	TGTGCCAGCAGTCCACCAGAGACAGGAACTGGTTCACCCCTCCACTTT	CASSPPETGTGSPLHF
TRBJ1-1	TRBV7-9	TRBD1	.	TGTGCCAGCAGCCTAGGGACAGCGAACACTGAAGCTTTCTTT	CASSLGTANTEAFF
TRBJ1-1	TRBV18	.	.	TGTGCCAGCTCACCACCTTCTAGTCCTTGGCAGGGTGGAACTGAAGCTTTCTTT	CASSPPSSPWQGGTEAFF
TRBJ1-2	TRBV5-4	.	.	TGTGCCAGCAGCCTCCCGGGGGCCCCCCACTATGGCTACACCTTC	CASSLPGAPHYGYTF
TRBJ2-5	TRBV19	.	.	TGTGCCGGCCCTCGACAAGAGACCCAGTACTTC	CAGPRQETQYF
TRBJ2-1	TRBV19	.	.	TGTGCCAGTAGTCTCCCTAGCTCCTACAATGAGCAGTTCTTC	CASSLPSSYNEQFF
TRBJ2-3	TRBV29-1	.	once	TGCAGCGTCGACAGTACTAGCACAGATACGCAGTATTTT	CSVDSTSTDTQYF
TRBJ1-1	TRBV27	TRBD1	.	TGTGCCAGCGGTCGTATTCAGGGGGCTGGCACTGAAGCTTTCTTT	CASGRIQGAGTEAFF
TRBJ2-5	TRBV29-1	TRBD2	.	TGCAGCGTTGCATTCTCCACTAGCGGCCAAGAGACCCAGTACTTC	CSVAFSTSGQETQYF
TRBJ1-3	TRBV28	.	.	TGTGCCAGCAGCCCGCGGGGGGGAACGGGTGGAAACACCATATATTTT	CASSPRGGTGGNTIYF
TRBJ2-7	TRBV2	.	.	TGTGCCAGCAGTGGGTTTTACGAGCAGTACTTC	CASSGFYEQYF
TRBJ1-3	TRBV6-5	.	.	TGTGCCAGCAGTTACTCCATCCCAGGGGCCCAAAACACCATATATTTT	CASSYSIPGAQNTIYF
TRBJ1-2	TRBV18	.	once	TGTGCCAGCTCACCACGTCCGGACACTAACTATGGCTACACCTTC	CASSPRPDTNYGYTF
TRBJ1-1	TRBV7-9	.	.	TGTGCCAGCAGCTTTGATACGAACACTGAAGCTTTCTTT	CASSFDTNTEAFF
TRBJ2-1	TRBV7-2	.	.	TGTGCCAGCAGCTTAGAACACGGGACATACAGAAACAATGAGCAGTTCTTC	CASSLEHGTYRNNEQFF
TRBJ2-2	TRBV19	.	.	TGTGCCAGTAGGACAGCCAACACCGGGGAGCTGTTTTTT	CASRTANTGELFF
TRBJ2-3	TRBV7-9	TRBD2	.	TGTGCCAGCAGCTTTGGGACTAGATATTTCGCAGATACGCAGTATTTT	CASSFGTRYFADTQYF
TRBJ2-3	TRBV5-1	.	.	TGCGCCAGCAGACTGACTAGTTCCCGCACAGATACGCAGTATTTT	CASRLTSSRTDTQYF
TRBJ2-2	TRBV28	.	.	TGTGCCAGCAGTGTCCCCGGGGAGCTGTTTTTT	CASSVPGELFF
TRBJ2-2	TRBV2	TRBD2	.	TGTGCCAGCAGTTATACTAGCGGGGGTTTTGCCGGGGAGCTGTTTTTT	CASSYTSGGFAGELFF
TRBJ1-3	TRBV5-1	.	.	TGCGCCAGCAGCCCGGAGCAGGGTAGCTCTGGAAACACCATATATTTT	CASSPEQGSSGNTIYF
TRBJ2-3	TRBV27	.	.	TGTGCCAGCAGTTTAGAAGGGTCCGGCACAGATACGCAGTATTTT	CASSLEGSGTDTQYF